Listed below are T cell receptor beta chains from one sample, sequenced in a study of blood T cell repertoires in COVID-19. The assay was immunoSEQ multiplex PCR, and TCRdb's table has in-frame clones only and misses some. The sample yields roughly 170,000 clones, approximately 80% seen once. Sequencing was performed on peripheral blood. Source of these receptors: a human donor in a cohort sampled during active COVID-19. Both conserved end residues are part of each CDR3. A D gene is named only where the DNA matches it firmly. Rows may omit the clone size; those that give it use once, few, many or a size class.

D gene,V gene,clone size,J gene,CDR3 DNA,CDR3 protein
NA,TRBV19,NA,TRBJ1-5,TGTGCCAGTAGTCCCCCCCCTTTTCGCAATCAGCCCCAGCATTTT,CASSPPPFRNQPQHF
NA,TRBV12-3/TRBV12-4,NA,TRBJ2-3,TGTGCCAGCAGTTCGGGGGTCACGGCGCAGTATTTT,CASSSGVTAQYF
NA,TRBV10-1,NA,TRBJ2-7,TGCGCCAGCAGTGATGTCAGCTCCTACGAGCAGTACTTC,CASSDVSSYEQYF
TRBD2,TRBV5-1,NA,TRBJ2-1,TGCGCCAGCAGCCCTCTCAGCGGGGGGACGAACAATGAGCAGTTCTTC,CASSPLSGGTNNEQFF
TRBD1,TRBV6-5,NA,TRBJ1-2,TGTGCCAGCAGCCGGGGACAGTTCAACTATGGCTACACCTTC,CASSRGQFNYGYTF
NA,TRBV10-3,NA,TRBJ1-5,TGTGCCACCGCTACGGGGGGCAATCAGCCCCAGCATTTT,CATATGGNQPQHF
NA,TRBV7-2,NA,TRBJ2-1,TGTGCCAGCAGTAGCTACATTGAGCAGTTCTTC,CASSSYIEQFF
TRBD1,TRBV5-6,few,TRBJ1-5,TGTGCCAGCAGCTTGAGGACAGGGAGGCAGCCCCAGCATTTT,CASSLRTGRQPQHF
NA,TRBV4-1,NA,TRBJ2-7,TGCGCCAGCAGCCAAGTCGGCAGGGGAGACGAGCAGTACTTC,CASSQVGRGDEQYF
NA,TRBV12-3/TRBV12-4,NA,TRBJ2-1,TGTGCCAGCAGTTTACAAACGGGCAATGAGCAGTTCTTC,CASSLQTGNEQFF
NA,TRBV3-1/TRBV3-2,NA,TRBJ2-7,TGTGCCAGCAGCCAAGGCGGTCGAACAAAGTACGAGCAGTACTTC,CASSQGGRTKYEQYF
NA,TRBV7-9,once,TRBJ2-5,TGTGCCAGCAGCTTCGGAGTACAAGAGACCCAGTACTTC,CASSFGVQETQYF
NA,TRBV19,NA,TRBJ1-4,TGTGCCAGTAGTATTTCCCAGGGGATGGCTAATGAAAAACTGTTTTTT,CASSISQGMANEKLFF
NA,TRBV20-1,NA,TRBJ2-1,TGCAGTGCTAGGAGCCTCAATGAGCAGTTCTTC,CSARSLNEQFF
TRBD1,TRBV6-5,NA,TRBJ1-4,TGTGCCAGCAACCGACAGGGGTTTAATGAAAAACTGTTTTTT,CASNRQGFNEKLFF
NA,TRBV4-1,NA,TRBJ2-7,TGCGCCAGCAGCCAGCCGGGATCCTCCTACGAGCAGTACTTC,CASSQPGSSYEQYF
TRBD1,TRBV11-2,once,TRBJ1-1,TGTGCCAGCAGCCGATGGACAGGCTCCATGAACACTGAAGCTTTCTTT,CASSRWTGSMNTEAFF